This T cell receptor (beta chain) was found in a study of graft-versus-host responses after intestinal transplantation. Whole-study results and caveats: Recipient bone marrow held GvH clones, some seen earlier in ileum or blood.

This CDR3 contains 16 residues. In germline, CDR1 is SGHAT, CDR2 FQNNGV. Trimming stripped 4 bases from V and 3 bases from J, with 18 bases between. Clones were read by immunoSEQ multiplex PCR, and TCRdb kept only the in-frame ones, dropping some. The sample yields around 45,000 clones, 85% to 95% seen once. Turning to this clone: Antigen: not known.

The sequence was collected from a human patient who received an intestinal transplant, so some T cells may come from the graft donor. This sequence joins TRBV11-2 and TRBJ1-2; D might be TRBD1 (5 bases). Sample: PBMCs, taken approximately 340 days after intestinal transplant. Here the CDR3 reads CASSSPNRFGHYGYTF. CDR3 DNA sequence: TGTGCCAGCAGCTCACCAAACAGGTTTGGACACTATGGCTACACCTTC.